This passage covers 18 T cell receptor beta chains from one sample sequenced in a study of blood T cell repertoires in COVID-19. Produced via immunoSEQ multiplex PCR; TCRdb's table is partial and in-frame only. The repertoire holds around 250,000 clones, with approximately 85% as singletons. The sequencing sample was made of PBMCs or T cells enriched from blood (not recorded which). All receptors come from a woman aged 45-59 years who had recovered from COVID-19.

The chain has TRBV5-5 and TRBJ2-5, with D possibly TRBD2 on 5 matching bases. Germline-derived CDR1 and CDR2 are SGHKS and YYEKEE (reference sequence). The CDR3 is 16 residues long. V lost 0 bases, J lost 4 bases, and 16 bases lay in between. CDR3: CASSLAPQRAGETQYF. The CDR3 coding sequence is TGTGCCAGCAGCTTGGCCCCGCAGAGGGCAGGAGAGACCCAGTACTTC.

This clone has just one count. This sequence joins TRBV9 and TRBJ2-7; TRBD1 matches at 9 bases. V gave up 3 bases and J gave up 12 bases; unmatched junction bases: 10. There are 13 residues in the CDR3. From germline, CDR1 is SGDLS and CDR2 YYNGEE. CDR3 sequence reads: CASSGETGGPSYF. The CDR3 DNA sequence: TGTGCCAGCAGCGGAGAGACAGGGGGGCCCTCGTACTTC. The whole variable domain, filled in from reference TRBV9 and TRBJ2-7, reads DSGVTQTPKHLITATGQRVTLRCSPRSGDLSVYWYQQSLDQGLQFLIQYYNGEERAKGNILERFSAQQFPDLHSELNLSSLELGDSALYFCASSGETGGPSYFGPGTRLTVT.

The chain couples TRBV27 to TRBJ2-7; 10 bases agree with TRBD2. This CDR3 is built from 18 residues. The germline V gene encodes CDR1 MNHEY and CDR2 SMNVEV (reference sequence). V was pared by 5 bases and J by 3 bases, with 16 bases of the junction left unmatched. In DNA, the CDR3 is TGTGCCAGCAGTCTCCGCCCCCTCCTAGCGGGAGACGGCTACGAGCAGTACTTC. It encodes CASSLRPLLAGDGYEQYF.

V gene TRBV14 combines with J gene TRBJ1-3, with D unclear. Germline V gene data show CDR1 as SGHDN and CDR2 as FVKESK. Trimming took off 0 bases at V and 0 bases at J, with 9 bases between the two ends. The CDR3 is 16 residues long. The CDR3 region has the DNA TGTGCCAGCAGCCAAGATCTGGCCGCCTCTGGAAACACCATATATTTT. It is translated as CASSQDLAASGNTIYF.

The chain links TRBV2 to TRBJ1-3, with no clear D. The germline CDR1 and CDR2 sequences are SNHLY and FYNNEI. V was trimmed by 1 base and J by 0 bases, leaving 4 bases between them. This CDR3 spans 14 amino acids. CDR3 sequence: CASSEGLSGNTIYF. CDR3 coding DNA: TGTGCCAGCAGTGAAGGACTCTCTGGAAACACCATATATTTT.

V usage is TRBV11-2 and J usage is TRBJ2-7, with D unclear. The CDR3 length is 13 residues. V lost 4 bases and J 7 bases, leaving 14 bases between the germline ends. Per the germline V gene, CDR1 is SGHAT and CDR2 is FQNNGV. The CDR3 sequence: CASSSLRAGEQYF. In nucleotides, the CDR3 is TGTGCCAGCAGCTCCCTCAGAGCCGGGGAGCAGTACTTC.

This chain links TRBV5-5 with TRBJ1-6; possibly TRBD1 for D (5 bases). From germline, CDR1 is SGHKS and CDR2 YYEKEE (reference sequence). V was pared by 4 bases and J by 6 bases, with 17 bases between. CDR3 length: 16 residues. The chain's CDR3 is CASSIAQGRSNSPLHF. The DNA for the CDR3 is TGTGCCAGCAGCATAGCCCAGGGAAGAAGTAATTCACCCCTCCACTTT.

This clone has just one count. The chain is built from TRBV7-9 and TRBJ2-3; TRBD2 is a possible D gene (6 bases). Trimming took off 1 base at V and 2 bases at J, with 19 bases between the two ends. Germline CDR1 SEHNR, CDR2 FQNEAQ (reference sequence). CDR3 length equals 18 residues. This chain's CDR3 is CASSLEAGLGLHTDTQYF. Here the CDR3 DNA reads TGTGCCAGCAGCTTAGAGGCGGGACTTGGACTGCACACAGATACGCAGTATTTT.

The chain uses TRBV7-9 and TRBJ2-1; D perhaps matches TRBD2 (6 bases). The CDR3 loop spans 14 amino acids. Germline V gives CDR1 SEHNR, CDR2 FQNEAQ (reference sequence). V shed 5 bases and J shed 6 bases, with 14 bases lying between them. Written as DNA, the CDR3 is TGTGCCAGCAGCCCGCGGCTAGCGCTCAATGAGCAGTTCTTC. Its translation: CASSPRLALNEQFF.

This clone was found a few times. The chain couples TRBV7-6 to TRBJ2-7; 10 bases map to TRBD2. Germline CDR1 is SGHVS and CDR2 is FNYEAQ. J lost 6 bases, V lost 0 bases, and 5 bases had no gene match. The CDR3 totals 15 residues. Here the CDR3 reads CASSLAPSGSSEQYF. Written as DNA, the CDR3 is TGTGCCAGCAGCTTAGCACCTAGCGGGAGCTCCGAGCAGTACTTC.

CDR3 nucleotide sequence: TGTGCCACCAGTGATTTGTTTGTAGCCTTTTACACTGAAGCTTTCTTT. Translation: CATSDLFVAFYTEAFF. The V gene is TRBV24-1, the J gene TRBJ1-1; D is unresolved. The CDR3 loop spans 16 amino acids. Trimming shortened V by 0 bases and J by 3 bases, and 13 bases separated the two germline ends. Germline CDR1 KGHDR, CDR2 SFDVKD.

This chain joins TRBV2 and TRBJ2-4; TRBD1 matches at 12 bases. Losses at the gene ends were 5 bases for V and 14 bases for J; bases not matched to a gene: 7. Germline V gene data show CDR1 as SNHLY and CDR2 as FYNNEI. The CDR3 covers 13 residues. The CDR3 sequence: CASSRDRGLGEYF. For the CDR3, the DNA is TGTGCCAGCAGTCGGGACAGGGGGCTTGGGGAGTACTTC.

V usage is TRBV15 and J usage is TRBJ2-7, with D possibly matching TRBD1 (5 bases). Germline CDR1 and CDR2: LNHNV and YYDKDF (reference sequence). CDR3 size: 15 residues. The V and J ends lost 5 bases and 5 bases respectively, with 19 bases between them. The CDR3 region is CATSGWIQGRDEQYF. CDR3 DNA: TGTGCCACCAGCGGTTGGATCCAGGGTCGCGACGAGCAGTACTTC. The variable domain in full, with the rest retrieved from reference TRBV15 and TRBJ2-7, is DAMVIQNPRYQVTQFGKPVTLSCSQTLNHNVMYWYQQKSSQAPKLLFHYYDKDFNNEADTPDNFQSRRPNTSFCFLDIRSPGLGDTAMYLCATSGWIQGRDEQYFGPGTRLTVT.

The chain combines TRBV28 with TRBJ2-1, with D tentatively TRBD1 (6 bases). Germline lookup yields CDR1 MDHEN and CDR2 SYDVKM. V was cut by 6 bases and J by 4 bases, with 10 bases left in between. The CDR3 has 13 residues. In nucleotides, the CDR3 is TGTGCCAGCAGCCCCGACAGGTACAATGAGCAGTTCTTC. It is translated as CASSPDRYNEQFF.

The chain has TRBV11-2 and TRBJ2-7; D may be TRBD1 (6 bases). The CDR3 totals 15 residues. Germline assignment: CDR1 SGHAT and CDR2 FQNNGV. With 2 bases removed from V and 5 bases from J, the gap between germline ends came to 16 bases. The CDR3 region is CASSLKTGGPNEQYF. CDR3 in DNA: TGTGCCAGCAGCTTAAAGACAGGAGGTCCGAACGAGCAGTACTTC.

The CDR3 protein is CASSESDRGYSPLHF. CDR3 in DNA: TGTGCCAGCAGTGAATCGGACAGGGGATATTCACCCCTCCACTTT. This chain links TRBV25-1 with TRBJ1-6; 9 positions match TRBD1. Trimming took 1 base from V and 8 from J; bases not matched to a gene: 3. The CDR3 has 15 amino acids. Germline V CDR1 and CDR2: MGHDK, SYGVNS.

This clone was detected a few times. CDR3 coding DNA: TGTGCCAGCAGCGTAGGGGTGACAGGGTTTAGCTCTGGAAACACCATATATTTT. This sequence encodes CASSVGVTGFSSGNTIYF. J is TRBJ1-3 and V is TRBV9; 7 nucleotides line up with TRBD1. J gave up 0 bases and V 0 bases, and 9 bases lay outside the gene matches. Germline assignment: CDR1 SGDLS and CDR2 YYNGEE. The CDR3 is 18 residues long.

This chain joins TRBV10-3 and TRBJ2-7; 12 bases match TRBD2. The CDR3 is made up of 14 amino acids. Trimming removed 4 bases from V and 5 bases from J; junction bases left unmatched: 3. Germline loops: CDR1 ENHRY, CDR2 SYGVKD. The CDR3: CAISGLAGGDEQYF. The CDR3 region has the DNA TGTGCCATCAGTGGCCTAGCGGGAGGGGACGAGCAGTACTTC.